One and the same sample provided the 28 T cell receptor beta chains below, sequenced in a study of blood T cell repertoires in COVID-19. The method was immunoSEQ multiplex PCR; TCRdb's version includes in-frame clones alone and lacks a portion of them. The profile covers approximately 260,000 clones, with under 90% appearing a single time and around 7.8% taken by the ten largest. The sample was peripheral blood. The receptors here all came from a human donor in a cohort sampled during active COVID-19.

The genes are TRBV19 and TRBJ2-5; weak D call: TRBD2 (5 bases). The CDR3 has 19 residues. Trimming removed 7 bases from V and 3 bases from J, with 30 bases in between. Germline V gene data show CDR1 as LNHDA and CDR2 as SQIVND (reference sequence). CDR3 coding DNA: TGTGCCAGTAACCTAAAAGGATCGGTCAGGAGGTTTTGGGAAGAGACCCAGTACTTC. The encoded protein is CASNLKGSVRRFWEETQYF.

This chain connects TRBV6-5 to TRBJ2-3, with 8 positions matching TRBD1. Germline V gene sequence: CDR1 MNHEY, CDR2 SVGAGI. The CDR3 length is 15 residues. J was trimmed by 6 bases and V by 5 bases; bases with no gene match: 10. The CDR3 nucleotides are TGTGCCAGCAGTACGCAGGGGGCCAGGGCTGATACGCAGTATTTT. This codes for CASSTQGARADTQYF.

The CDR3 sequence is CASSLVGTGAYEQYF. CDR3 DNA sequence: TGTGCCAGCAGCTTGGTTGGGACAGGCGCCTACGAGCAGTACTTC. This chain uses TRBV5-6 with TRBJ2-7, with TRBD1 identical over 8 bases. The CDR3 has 15 amino acids. The germline V gene encodes CDR1 SGHDT and CDR2 YYEEEE. The V segment lost 0 bases and the J segment 2 bases; nucleotides outside the gene matches: 4.

The rearrangement links TRBV2 to TRBJ2-5; TRBD1 matches 9 bases. V gave up 1 base and J gave up 5 bases; unmatched junction bases: 5. There are 15 residues in the CDR3. Germline V gene data show CDR1 as SNHLY and CDR2 as FYNNEI. The CDR3 DNA reads as TGTGCCAGCAGTGAAGGGGGGACAGGGTGGGAGACCCAGTACTTC. Protein product: CASSEGGTGWETQYF.

This chain joins TRBV13 and TRBJ2-7; possible D gene TRBD2, 7 bases. Deletions cut 8 bases from V and 2 bases from J, with 19 bases between. CDR1 and CDR2 from the germline V gene are PRHDT and FYEKMQ (reference sequence). CDR3 length: 15 residues. CDR3 nucleotides: TGTGCCAGCCGCTGGGCGGGGGCTAACGCCTACGAGCAGTACTTC. It is translated as CASRWAGANAYEQYF. The full variable domain, in which reference TRBV13 and TRBJ2-7 provide the parts outside the CDR3, is AAGVIQSPRHLIKEKRETATLKCYPIPRHDTVYWYQQGPGQDPQFLISFYEKMQSDKGSIPDRFSAQQFSDYHSELNMSSLELGDSALYFCASRWAGANAYEQYFGPGTRLTVT.

The rearrangement links TRBV2 to TRBJ2-5; D uncertain. Germline V lookup: CDR1 SNHLY, CDR2 FYNNEI. V was shortened by 1 base and J by 0 bases, with 9 bases between the two germline ends. This CDR3 spans 15 amino acids. The CDR3 nucleotides are TGTGCCAGCAGTGAAGGACAACTGTACCAAGAGACCCAGTACTTC. Protein: CASSEGQLYQETQYF.

The chain has TRBV7-2 and TRBJ2-7; TRBD1 matches at 7 bases. This CDR3 is 16 amino acids long. Germline V gene sequence: CDR1 SGHTA, CDR2 FQGNSA. V was clipped by 1 base and J by 5 bases; unmatched bases: 11. CDR3 amino acids: CASSLVRQRGLHEQYF. CDR3 bases: TGTGCCAGCAGCTTAGTGCGGCAAAGGGGGCTTCACGAGCAGTACTTC.

V and J are TRBV20-1 and TRBJ1-2; D not resolved. Trimming took 7 bases from V and 8 from J, leaving 5 bases between them. CDR3 length: 8 amino acids. Germline-derived CDR1 and CDR2 are DFQATT and SNEGSKA (reference sequence). This CDR3 is CSDGGYTF. The CDR3 DNA reads TGCAGTGACGGGGGCTACACCTTC.

The chain links TRBV5-1 to TRBJ2-3, with D perhaps matching TRBD2 (5 bases). This CDR3 contains 15 residues. CDR1 and CDR2 (germline): SGHRS, YFSETQ. Trimming took 1 base from V and 4 from J, leaving 13 bases between them. The CDR3 protein is CASSLWGLGADTQYF. Written as DNA, the CDR3 is TGCGCCAGCAGCTTGTGGGGTTTGGGAGCAGATACGCAGTATTTT.

The chain links TRBV4-2 to TRBJ2-5; tentative D call: TRBD2 (5 bases). Germline lookup yields CDR1 LGHNA and CDR2 YNFKEQ. V shed 0 bases and J shed 6 bases, with 14 bases lying between them. The CDR3 loop spans 15 amino acids. The CDR3 region has the DNA TGTGCCAGCAGCCAAGACCCCCTAGCAATGCAGACCCAGTACTTC. It is translated as CASSQDPLAMQTQYF.

This clone was seen just once. The chain combines TRBV11-2 with TRBJ1-6; possible D gene TRBD1, 5 bases. Germline loops: CDR1 SGHAT, CDR2 FQNNGV. CDR3 size: 17 residues. The V end was cut by 1 base, the J end by 0 bases, with 10 bases between. In DNA, the CDR3 is TGTGCCAGCAGCTTAGTTGGGGGGAACTCCTATAATTCACCCCTCCACTTT. Its protein product is CASSLVGGNSYNSPLHF.

The gene calls are TRBV5-1 and TRBJ2-1; 8 bases are shared with TRBD2. With 2 bases clipped from V and 0 bases from J, the junction kept 4 bases outside the gene matches. This CDR3 region has 16 residues. The germline V gene encodes CDR1 SGHRS and CDR2 YFSETQ. For the CDR3, the DNA is TGCGCCAGCAGCTTACGCGGGGGGAGCTCCTACAATGAGCAGTTCTTC. Translation gives CASSLRGGSSYNEQFF.

The chain carries TRBV14 and TRBJ2-7; 8 nucleotides match TRBD1. Germline V gene lookup returns CDR1 SGHDN and CDR2 FVKESK. The trim removed 4 bases at V and 0 bases at J, leaving 8 bases unmatched. CDR3 size: 16 residues. CDR3 DNA: TGTGCCAGCAGCCCCCTCAGGACAGGGAGCTCCTACGAGCAGTACTTC. It encodes CASSPLRTGSSYEQYF.

V is TRBV4-2 and J is TRBJ2-1; 11 positions agree with TRBD2. Germline CDR1 reads LGHNA; CDR2 reads YNFKEQ. V lost 4 bases to trimming and J lost 6 bases; unmatched junction nucleotides: 5. The CDR3 spans 15 residues. CDR3 DNA sequence: TGTGCCAGCAGCCTAGCGGGAGGGCCAGGCAATGAGCAGTTCTTC. It specifies CASSLAGGPGNEQFF.

The sample holds one count of this clone. The CDR3 loop reads CASSPLQVPTTNEKLFF. Here the CDR3 DNA reads TGTGCCAGCAGCCCGTTACAGGTCCCCACAACTAATGAAAAACTGTTTTTT. This chain uses TRBV4-2 with TRBJ1-4; D perhaps matches TRBD1 (5 bases). The germline V gene encodes CDR1 LGHNA and CDR2 YNFKEQ. This CDR3 region has 17 residues. The V end lost 4 bases, the J end lost 0 bases, and 15 bases lay between the germline ends.

The chain has TRBV5-4 and TRBJ2-5; no firm D call. The germline V gene has CDR1 SGHNT and CDR2 YYREEE (reference sequence). The CDR3 has 15 residues. V was pared by 5 bases and J by 4 bases, with 18 bases between. CDR3 in DNA: TGTGCCAGCAGTAACGAAAGAGCTATCGTAGAGACCCAGTACTTC. Translation: CASSNERAIVETQYF.

CDR3 in amino acids: CASSQGTGLSADTQYF. The CDR3 coding sequence is TGCGCCAGCAGCCAAGGGACAGGACTTTCCGCAGATACGCAGTATTTT. This chain uses TRBV4-3 with TRBJ2-3, with TRBD1 identical over 7 bases. Per germline, CDR1 LGHNA and CDR2 YSLEER. The CDR3 length is 16 residues. The J segment lost 4 bases and the V segment lost 1 base, leaving 8 bases of the junction unmatched.

The J gene is TRBJ2-7, the V gene TRBV7-9; D possibly corresponds to TRBD1 (6 bases). Germline V gene sequence: CDR1 SEHNR, CDR2 FQNEAQ (reference sequence). V was pared by 1 base and J by 3 bases, with 13 bases between. This CDR3 is 15 amino acids long. The CDR3 DNA is TGTGCCAGCAGCTTAGAACAGGGAACCGTCTACGAGCAGTACTTC. Translating it yields CASSLEQGTVYEQYF.

The chain joins TRBV7-2 to TRBJ1-2, with TRBD1 matching over 7 bases. The CDR3 has 13 amino acids. V was clipped by 0 bases and J by 7 bases; unmatched bases: 2. Germline loops: CDR1 SGHTA, CDR2 FQGNSA. As DNA, the CDR3 is TGTGCCAGCAGCTTAGCCGGGACAGTTGGCTACACCTTC. Protein product: CASSLAGTVGYTF.

The chain couples TRBV4-1 to TRBJ2-3; 9 positions match TRBD2. Trimming cost V 3 bases and J 2 bases; bases outside gene matches: 9. Germline V gives CDR1 MGHRA, CDR2 YSYEKL. This CDR3 is built from 17 residues. The CDR3 bases are TGCGCCAGCAGCCATAATGGAGCGGGGGGTTTCACAGATACGCAGTATTTT. Translation: CASSHNGAGGFTDTQYF.

This chain links TRBV3-1 (or the pseudogene TRBV3-2) with TRBJ2-7; D is undetermined. V lost 2 bases to trimming and J lost 6 bases, with 5 bases between them. Germline CDR1 LGHDT, CDR2 YNNKEL (reference sequence). CDR3 size: 11 residues. The CDR3 sequence: CASSQQFEQYF. CDR3 coding DNA: TGTGCCAGCAGCCAACAGTTCGAGCAGTACTTC.

The rearrangement links TRBV28 to TRBJ2-7; D remains unclear. V lost 3 bases and J 4 bases, leaving 10 bases between the germline ends. Germline CDR1 MDHEN, CDR2 SYDVKM. The CDR3 sequence is 13 residues long. For the CDR3, the DNA is TGTGCCAGCAGTTTCCCGGGTCGGTACGAGCAGTACTTC. Translation gives CASSFPGRYEQYF.

This clone was counted once. The chain joins TRBV7-2 to TRBJ2-7; D uncertain. The germline V gene has CDR1 SGHTA and CDR2 FQGNSA. V was trimmed by 5 bases and J by 3 bases, leaving 5 bases between them. CDR3 length: 11 amino acids. The CDR3 nucleotides are TGTGCCAGCAGCCAACACTACGAGCAGTACTTC. Translating it yields CASSQHYEQYF.

In this sample, this clone turned up once. The chain carries TRBV29-1 and TRBJ2-5; a weak D match, TRBD2 (6 bases). Trimming removed 1 base from V and 6 bases from J, with 15 bases in between. The CDR3 extends over 14 amino acids. Germline lookup yields CDR1 SQVTM and CDR2 ANQGSEA. CDR3 amino acids: CSVEGPGEFKTQYF. The CDR3 bases are TGCAGCGTTGAAGGTCCGGGGGAGTTCAAGACCCAGTACTTC.

The V gene is TRBV19, the J gene TRBJ2-1, with D possibly matching TRBD1 (6 bases). V lost 5 bases and J lost 2, with 10 bases in between. The germline V gene encodes CDR1 LNHDA and CDR2 SQIVND (reference sequence). This CDR3 contains 14 residues. The CDR3 DNA is TGTGCCAGTAGTTCAGGGGCTACCTACAATGAGCAGTTCTTC. Protein sequence: CASSSGATYNEQFF.

The chain couples TRBV6-5 to TRBJ1-1; 7 bases match TRBD1. J was trimmed by 0 bases and V by 6 bases; bases with no gene match: 4. The CDR3 loop spans 14 amino acids. Germline lookup yields CDR1 MNHEY and CDR2 SVGAGI. The CDR3 bases are TGTGCCAGCAGCCCGACAGGGATGAACACTGAAGCTTTCTTT. Translated: CASSPTGMNTEAFF.

The CDR3 nucleotides are TGCGCCAGCAGTGGGACAGGGGCGGTGGATACGCAGTATTTT. Translated, it gives CASSGTGAVDTQYF. V gene TRBV10-1 combines with J gene TRBJ2-3, with 9 bases that match TRBD1. CDR1 and CDR2 from the germline V gene are WNHNN and SYGVQD (reference sequence). The CDR3 sequence is 14 residues long. The J segment lost 6 bases and the V segment lost 4 bases, leaving 5 bases of the junction unmatched.

V gene TRBV29-1 combines with J gene TRBJ2-5, with D maybe TRBD1 (6 bases). The germline gives CDR1 SQVTM, CDR2 ANQGSEA. This CDR3 region has 13 residues. Trimming stripped 5 bases from V and 4 bases from J, with 14 bases between. DNA for the CDR3: TGCAGCGTTAATGGGGGCGCCAGAGAGACCCAGTACTTC. Its protein is CSVNGGARETQYF.